Listed below are T cell receptor beta chains from one sample, sequenced in a study of monozygotic twins with cystic fibrosis. Some clones are missing from TCRdb's copy, which holds only in-frame ones; the method was immunoSEQ multiplex PCR. The sample lists 8,500 to 14,000 clones, more than 95% seen once, with roughly 0.89% in the top ten. The source material was blood. These receptors originate from a boy aged 5-17 years with cystic fibrosis. CDR3s include the opening cysteine and the closing phenylalanine or tryptophan.

J,V,CDR3
TRBJ2-7,TRBV6-5,CASSYSDRGDEQYF
TRBJ2-3,TRBV29-1,CSGLTTRLFGTQYF
TRBJ2-1,TRBV7-2,CASSFDGANNEQFF
TRBJ2-2,TRBV5-1,CASSLTGGGVRAGELFF
TRBJ2-1,TRBV27,CASSFGLEFGEQFF
TRBJ1-2,TRBV2,CASRGTAPRGYGYTF
TRBJ2-1,TRBV27,CASSPVALTYNEQFF
TRBJ1-3,TRBV9,CASSGRDSSGNTIYF
TRBJ1-1,TRBV7-3,CASSLLTVPEAFF
TRBJ2-7,TRBV7-9,CASSLGSGGSYEQYF
TRBJ1-4,TRBV5-1,CASSPGQTTNEKLFF
TRBJ2-1,TRBV6-4,CASSGQSGLNNEQFF
TRBJ2-1,TRBV4-1,CASSQVGGDEQFF
TRBJ1-2,TRBV6-6,CASGEGLHSQYYGYTF
TRBJ1-1,TRBV5-4,CASSLGQGENTEAFF
TRBJ1-4,TRBV4-3,CASSQDRGGSEKLFF
TRBJ1-2,TRBV6-5,CASSYGVGFYGYTF
TRBJ2-1,TRBV9,CASSVGSGLIPEFF
TRBJ2-7,TRBV6-1,CASSVETGSYEQYF
TRBJ2-7,TRBV28,CASSTSTGGGEQYF
TRBJ2-7,TRBV2,CASSLSLGIVEQYF
TRBJ2-5,TRBV29-1,CSVRTLGRGETQYF
TRBJ1-4,TRBV19,CASSAAAREKLFF
TRBJ1-3,TRBV7-2,CASSSYMEAGNTIYF
TRBJ2-4,TRBV27,CASRAGGVAIQYF
TRBJ2-3,TRBV2,CASSRLTSGGDPSTDTQYF
TRBJ1-1,TRBV5-1,CASSPGGDWTEAFF
TRBJ1-5,TRBV2,CASSEAWPGQGSTQPQHF
TRBJ2-5,TRBV18,CASSYASGRAAETQYF
TRBJ1-1,TRBV7-3,CASSSNRDTEAFF
TRBJ2-2,TRBV30,CAWSVRQLGAGELFF
TRBJ2-3,TRBV2,CASRMTGDTQYF
TRBJ2-7,TRBV19,CASSIGSEPYEQYF
TRBJ2-7,TRBV30,CAWSVASGRAWHEQYF
TRBJ1-2,TRBV2,CASSKGPGQGASGYTF
TRBJ2-1,TRBV14,CASFFKTSGRTTYNEQFF
TRBJ2-7,TRBV7-8,CASSTSGTLYEQYF
TRBJ1-5,TRBV12-5,CASGFNTDGQRIDQPQHF
TRBJ2-2,TRBV15,CATKTSGKLETGELFF
TRBJ1-5,TRBV6-4,CASSLQGNSNQPQHF
TRBJ1-2,TRBV15,CATSGRGTLTGYTF
TRBJ1-2,TRBV6-5,CASRPGEVYGYTF
TRBJ1-1,TRBV14,CASSRAPDTEAFF
TRBJ1-3,TRBV19,CASTEGGRSSGNTIYF
TRBJ1-2,TRBV9,CASSVDWGAGGYTF
TRBJ2-7,TRBV4-3,CASSQGTGVYEQYF
TRBJ2-3,TRBV6-1,CASSGAGGRTDTQYF
TRBJ2-5,TRBV11-3,CASSFAGVETQYF
TRBJ1-4,TRBV7-9,CASDGGQGTGKLFF
TRBJ1-5,TRBV15,CATSKFGQPQHF
TRBJ1-1,TRBV7-2,CASSITGQANTEAFF
TRBJ2-1,TRBV5-1,CASSLVVGSDNEQFF
TRBJ2-1,TRBV6-4,CASSGELASEQFF
TRBJ2-3,TRBV5-1,CASSPDGASYTDTQYF
TRBJ1-1,TRBV20-1,CSADGNTEAFF
TRBJ1-1,TRBV28,CASTTGTTEAFF
TRBJ1-1,TRBV4-1,CASSQARTGTNTEAFF
TRBJ2-7,TRBV5-1,CASSIATGPYEQYF